These T cell receptor beta chains were read from a single sample in a study of OX40 agonist ivuxolimab in advanced cancers. Measured with immunoSEQ multiplex PCR; TCRdb has only the in-frame clones, and not every one. The sample holds approximately 120,000 clones, roughly 90% seen once. The specimen was CD4+ or CD8+ T cells sorted from blood, collected in a trial of the OX40 agonist ivuxolimab. These receptors originate from an adult with an advanced solid tumor such as melanoma, head and neck, liver or kidney cancer. Each CDR3 is given with its conserved first and last residue. Fields, in order: D gene, CDR3 length, V gene, clone size, J gene, CDR3 protein, CDR3 DNA. The D gene is left open where the match is weak. Clone size, where shown, is once, few, many, or a class for clones that have expanded.

D: NA; length: 14; V: TRBV7-9; size: few; J: TRBJ1-1; CDR3: CASSLSRLGPEAFF; DNA: TGTGCCAGCAGCTTATCCAGGCTCGGCCCTGAAGCTTTCTTT
D: NA; length: 12; V: TRBV10-1; size: NA; J: TRBJ2-7; CDR3: CASSDEFYEQYF; DNA: TGCGCCAGCAGCGACGAATTTTACGAGCAGTACTTC
D: TRBD2; length: 13; V: TRBV5-1; size: NA; J: TRBJ2-7; CDR3: CASSLMREHEQYF; DNA: TGCGCCAGCAGCTTAATGCGGGAGCACGAGCAGTACTTC
D: NA; length: 13; V: TRBV6-6; size: NA; J: TRBJ1-1; CDR3: CASSYLDNTEAFF; DNA: TGTGCCAGCAGTTACTTAGACAACACTGAAGCTTTCTTT
D: NA; length: 14; V: TRBV7-3; size: NA; J: TRBJ2-3; CDR3: CASSLTGSTDTQYF; DNA: TGTGCCAGCAGCTTAACGGGAAGCACAGATACGCAGTATTTT
D: TRBD2; length: 14; V: TRBV6-6; size: NA; J: TRBJ2-1; CDR3: CASRLAGGHNEQFF; DNA: TGTGCCAGCAGACTAGCGGGAGGGCACAATGAGCAGTTCTTC
D: NA; length: 15; V: TRBV14; size: NA; J: TRBJ1-1; CDR3: CASSQGGHAGSEAFF; DNA: TGTGCCAGCAGCCAAGGTGGGCACGCAGGTTCTGAAGCTTTCTTT
D: TRBD1; length: 16; V: TRBV6-4; size: NA; J: TRBJ2-2; CDR3: CASSAERTGGTGELFF; DNA: TGTGCCAGCAGTGCAGAGAGGACAGGGGGTACCGGGGAGCTGTTTTTT
D: NA; length: 10; V: TRBV29-1; size: NA; J: TRBJ1-2; CDR3: CSVVQDGYTF; DNA: TGCAGCGTTGTTCAGGATGGCTACACCTTC
D: NA; length: 16; V: TRBV9; size: once; J: TRBJ2-2; CDR3: CASSVARGDNTGELFF; DNA: TGTGCCAGCAGCGTAGCGAGGGGTGATAACACCGGGGAGCTGTTTTTT
D: NA; length: 13; V: TRBV10-1; size: NA; J: TRBJ1-2; CDR3: CASSEGSNYGYTF; DNA: TGCGCCAGCAGTGAAGGCTCAAACTATGGCTACACCTTC
D: TRBD1; length: 17; V: TRBV6-1; size: once; J: TRBJ2-3; CDR3: CASSKGRMDRGTDTQYF; DNA: TGTGCCAGCAGTAAAGGACGTATGGACAGGGGTACAGATACGCAGTATTTT
D: TRBD2; length: 17; V: TRBV27; size: NA; J: TRBJ2-3; CDR3: CASSRLRQTSDTDTQYF; DNA: TGTGCCAGCAGCCGCCTAAGGCAAACTAGCGACACAGATACGCAGTATTTT
D: TRBD2; length: 18; V: TRBV10-3; size: NA; J: TRBJ2-5; CDR3: CAISESFGKREGQETQYF; DNA: TGTGCCATCAGTGAGTCGTTCGGGAAGCGGGAGGGGCAAGAGACCCAGTACTTC
D: NA; length: 13; V: TRBV25-1; size: NA; J: TRBJ2-5; CDR3: CASSVTGVETQYF; DNA: TGTGCCAGCAGTGTCACTGGGGTTGAGACCCAGTACTTC
D: TRBD1; length: 14; V: TRBV4-2; size: few; J: TRBJ2-3; CDR3: CASSQIQGTDTQYF; DNA: TGTGCCAGCAGCCAAATACAGGGGACAGATACGCAGTATTTT
D: TRBD1; length: 14; V: TRBV19; size: NA; J: TRBJ2-7; CDR3: CASSPTGQGKEQYF; DNA: TGTGCCAGTAGTCCCACCGGACAGGGGAAAGAGCAGTACTTC
D: TRBD2; length: 15; V: TRBV7-3; size: NA; J: TRBJ2-1; CDR3: CASSRSGTSENEQFF; DNA: TGTGCCAGCAGCCGTTCCGGGACTAGCGAAAATGAGCAGTTCTTC
D: NA; length: 18; V: TRBV21-1; size: NA; J: TRBJ2-7; CDR3: CASSKDGDRGTSPYEQYF; DNA: TGTGCCAGCAGCAAAGACGGTGACAGGGGGACCTCCCCCTACGAGCAGTACTTC
D: TRBD2; length: 16; V: TRBV10-3; size: NA; J: TRBJ2-7; CDR3: CAISERGTSASYEQYF; DNA: TGTGCCATCAGTGAGCGCGGGACTAGCGCCTCCTACGAGCAGTACTTC
D: TRBD1; length: 17; V: TRBV27; size: NA; J: TRBJ2-5; CDR3: CASSPGESTGAHETQYF; DNA: TGTGCCAGCAGTCCTGGAGAATCAACAGGGGCTCATGAGACCCAGTACTTC
D: TRBD2; length: 14; V: TRBV7-2; size: NA; J: TRBJ2-7; CDR3: CASSLSGTSYEQYF; DNA: TGTGCCAGCAGCCTTAGCGGGACCTCCTACGAGCAGTACTTC
D: NA; length: 15; V: TRBV28; size: NA; J: TRBJ1-3; CDR3: CASSQYLGVGNTIYF; DNA: TGTGCCAGCAGCCAATACTTGGGGGTTGGAAACACCATATATTTT
D: NA; length: 17; V: TRBV28; size: NA; J: TRBJ2-5; CDR3: CASGGGAARPYQETQYF; DNA: TGTGCCAGCGGGGGTGGGGCAGCAAGACCGTACCAAGAGACCCAGTACTTC
D: TRBD2; length: 15; V: TRBV7-3; size: NA; J: TRBJ2-3; CDR3: CASSFPTGTRNTQYF; DNA: TGTGCCAGCAGCTTCCCTACTGGGACTAGAAATACGCAGTATTTT
D: TRBD2; length: 15; V: TRBV28; size: NA; J: TRBJ2-1; CDR3: CASSSGAGGSNEQFF; DNA: TGTGCCAGCAGTTCAGGAGCGGGAGGTTCCAATGAGCAGTTCTTC
D: TRBD1; length: 15; V: TRBV7-2; size: NA; J: TRBJ1-5; CDR3: CASSSGQGSNQPQHF; DNA: TGTGCCAGCAGCTCGGGACAGGGGAGCAATCAGCCCCAGCATTTT
D: NA; length: 15; V: TRBV11-2; size: NA; J: TRBJ1-5; CDR3: CASSLGGAGNQPQHF; DNA: TGTGCCAGCAGCTTAGGCGGGGCGGGCAATCAGCCCCAGCATTTT
D: NA; length: 14; V: TRBV15; size: NA; J: TRBJ1-1; CDR3: CATSREDVNTEAFF; DNA: TGTGCCACCAGCAGAGAAGACGTGAACACTGAAGCTTTCTTT
D: NA; length: 13; V: TRBV6-1; size: NA; J: TRBJ1-1; CDR3: CASSKGGLPEAFF; DNA: TGTGCCAGCAGCAAAGGGGGTTTACCTGAAGCTTTCTTT
D: NA; length: 14; V: TRBV5-1; size: once; J: TRBJ2-7; CDR3: CASSLEPGVYEQYF; DNA: TGCGCCAGCAGCCTGGAACCGGGGGTTTACGAGCAGTACTTC
D: TRBD2; length: 16; V: TRBV7-3; size: NA; J: TRBJ2-1; CDR3: CASSPDGLAGGYEQFF; DNA: TGTGCCAGCAGCCCGGACGGACTAGCGGGAGGCTATGAGCAGTTCTTC
D: NA; length: 13; V: TRBV15; size: NA; J: TRBJ2-7; CDR3: CATSRDARYEQYF; DNA: TGTGCCACCAGCAGAGATGCCCGGTACGAGCAGTACTTC
D: TRBD1; length: 15; V: TRBV5-4; size: NA; J: TRBJ2-1; CDR3: CASSLTGQGVDEQFF; DNA: TGTGCCAGCAGCTTGACGGGACAGGGGGTTGATGAGCAGTTCTTC
D: NA; length: 15; V: TRBV2; size: NA; J: TRBJ2-7; CDR3: CASSEARLSSYEQYF; DNA: TGTGCCAGCAGTGAAGCGCGACTAAGCTCCTACGAGCAGTACTTC
D: NA; length: 15; V: TRBV2; size: NA; J: TRBJ1-2; CDR3: CASSFGGGKINGYTF; DNA: TGTGCCAGCAGCTTTGGGGGGGGTAAGATCAATGGCTACACCTTC
D: TRBD2; length: 14; V: TRBV6-1; size: NA; J: TRBJ2-7; CDR3: CASSGMGGEVEQYF; DNA: TGTGCCAGCAGTGGGATGGGGGGGGAAGTCGAGCAGTACTTC
D: NA; length: 16; V: TRBV28; size: NA; J: TRBJ1-2; CDR3: CASFFKSGGANYGYTF; DNA: TGTGCCAGCTTTTTTAAATCGGGGGGCGCTAACTATGGCTACACCTTC